A single sample is the source of the 16 T cell receptor beta chains below, sequenced in a study of shared clonotypes between healthy human individuals. The data were produced by immunoSEQ multiplex PCR, yet TCRdb's version contains in-frame clones alone and is incomplete. The sample carries roughly 2,300,000 clones, around 90% recorded once. The sequenced sample was naive CD4+ T cells from PBMCs. Subset noted: CD45RA+ positively selected. These TCRs come from a man in his late teens or twenties in good health. Some clones in this sample may be carry-over from other donors' samples.

The rearrangement uses TRBV7-2 and TRBJ1-2; a possible D gene is TRBD1 (6 bases). The germline V gene has CDR1 SGHTA and CDR2 FQGNSA. The germline V and J ends were trimmed by 5 bases and 7 bases, with 14 bases remaining between them. The CDR3 extends over 13 amino acids. This chain's CDR3 is CASSAGTTGGYTF. The CDR3 coding sequence is TGTGCCAGCAGCGCCGGGACAACAGGTGGCTACACCTTC.

This clone was detected once. This chain joins TRBV9 and TRBJ2-1, with 9 nucleotides matching TRBD2. The length of the CDR3 is 17 residues. The V segment lost 0 bases and the J segment 6 bases; nucleotides outside the gene matches: 10. Germline loops: CDR1 SGDLS, CDR2 YYNGEE. The CDR3 spells CASSVAPLAGVGNEQFF. The DNA for the CDR3 is TGTGCCAGCAGCGTAGCCCCACTAGCGGGTGTAGGCAATGAGCAGTTCTTC.

This rearrangement joins TRBV28 to TRBJ1-1, with D possibly TRBD1 on 5 matching bases. Trimming shortened V by 3 bases and J by 2 bases, and 13 bases separated the two germline ends. Germline values: CDR1 MDHEN, CDR2 SYDVKM. This CDR3 has 15 amino acids. For the CDR3, the DNA is TGTGCCAGCAGTTTTGATTGGGGCGGAAACACTGAAGCTTTCTTT. Protein sequence: CASSFDWGGNTEAFF.

The V and J genes are TRBV5-4 and TRBJ2-2; TRBD1 matches 8 bases. CDR3 size: 15 residues. Germline CDR1 and CDR2: SGHNT and YYREEE (reference sequence). Trimming cost V 5 bases and J 3 bases; bases outside gene matches: 6. CDR3 DNA: TGTGCCAGCAGGCGTGGGACAGGAGACACCGGGGAGCTGTTTTTT. Encoded protein: CASRRGTGDTGELFF. Full variable domain (missing parts from reference TRBV5-4 and TRBJ2-2): ETGVTQSPTHLIKTRGQQVTLRCSSQSGHNTVSWYQQALGQGPQFIFQYYREEENGRGNFPPRFSGLQFPNYSSELNVNALELDDSALYLCASRRGTGDTGELFFGEGSRLTVL.

V usage is TRBV10-1 and J usage is TRBJ2-7; 8 nucleotides line up with TRBD1. V lost 6 bases, J lost 6 bases, and 16 bases stayed unmatched. The germline V gene has CDR1 WNHNN and CDR2 SYGVQD (reference sequence). The CDR3 extends over 16 amino acids. This CDR3 is CASRAVGTGEVPEQYF. Here the CDR3 DNA reads TGCGCCAGCAGAGCGGTAGGGACAGGTGAAGTGCCCGAGCAGTACTTC.

The genes are TRBV28 and TRBJ1-4, with D unclear. The V and J ends lost 2 bases and 0 bases respectively, with 7 bases between them. CDR3 length: 15 amino acids. Germline V gene lookup returns CDR1 MDHEN and CDR2 SYDVKM. The CDR3 bases are TGTGCCAGCAGTTTAATTGGGGCAACTAATGAAAAACTGTTTTTT. As protein: CASSLIGATNEKLFF.

The gene calls are TRBV27 and TRBJ2-1; TRBD2 matches 7 bases. Germline V gene data show CDR1 as MNHEY and CDR2 as SMNVEV (reference sequence). The CDR3 is made up of 15 amino acids. Losses at the gene ends were 6 bases for V and 1 base for J; bases not matched to a gene: 6. The CDR3 is CASRQLALSYNEQFF. The CDR3 nucleotides read TGTGCCAGCAGGCAACTAGCGCTTTCCTACAATGAGCAGTTCTTC.

The J gene is TRBJ1-2, the V gene TRBV4-1; the D is unclear. The CDR3 is 14 residues long. CDR1 MGHRA and CDR2 YSYEKL come from the germline V gene. Between the trimmed V and J ends, which lost 1 base and 6 bases, there was a span of 12 bases. The CDR3: CASSQVPGMNGYTF. The CDR3 bases are TGCGCCAGCAGCCAAGTTCCCGGGATGAATGGCTACACCTTC.

The chain uses TRBV29-1 and TRBJ2-4; D possibly corresponds to TRBD2 (6 bases). The CDR3 runs 13 residues. Germline assignment: CDR1 SQVTM and CDR2 ANQGSEA. The V end lost 1 base, the J end lost 3 bases, and 7 bases lay between the germline ends. The CDR3 spells CSVEGTIKNIQYF. In nucleotides, the CDR3 is TGCAGCGTTGAAGGGACTATCAAAAACATTCAGTACTTC.

CDR3 amino acids: CASRDPGGHTEAFF. As DNA, the CDR3 is TGTGCCAGCAGAGATCCAGGGGGACACACTGAAGCTTTCTTT. V and J are TRBV28 and TRBJ1-1, with 7 bases fitting TRBD1. This CDR3 has 14 amino acids. Germline V lookup: CDR1 MDHEN, CDR2 SYDVKM. The V gene end was trimmed by 6 bases and the J gene end by 3 bases; junction bases not matched to a gene: 7.

This chain connects TRBV12-5 to TRBJ2-3; the match to TRBD2 covers 14 bases. V was clipped by 8 bases and J by 3 bases; unmatched bases: 7. This CDR3 is built from 16 residues. Germline V gene lookup returns CDR1 LGHNT and CDR2 FRNRAP. The chain's CDR3 is CASSKGTSGRTDTQYF. The CDR3 bases are TGTGCTAGTTCGAAAGGGACTAGCGGGAGAACAGATACGCAGTATTTT.

V gene TRBV6-1 combines with J gene TRBJ2-7, with 7 positions matching TRBD1. The germline CDR1 and CDR2 sequences are MNHNS and SASEGT. The CDR3 loop spans 14 amino acids. The V gene end was trimmed by 5 bases and the J gene end by 4 bases; junction bases not matched to a gene: 8. The CDR3 here is CASSRGLIKYEQYF. CDR3 coding DNA: TGTGCCAGCAGTAGGGGGCTTATTAAGTACGAGCAGTACTTC.

The chain joins TRBV19 to TRBJ2-7; D gene uncertain. Trimming left V 3 bases short and J 6 bases short, with 9 bases between. The CDR3 totals 12 residues. CDR1 LNHDA and CDR2 SQIVND come from the germline V gene (reference sequence). CDR3 nucleotide sequence: TGTGCCAGTAGTATGACCGCATTCGAGCAGTACTTC. Translation: CASSMTAFEQYF.

This clone occurred once. This chain links TRBV27 with TRBJ2-1; TRBD2 is a possible D gene (6 bases). Germline V gives CDR1 MNHEY, CDR2 SMNVEV (reference sequence). Trimming removed 8 bases at V and 4 bases at J, with 21 bases between. The CDR3 is 16 amino acids. The CDR3 DNA reads TGTGCCAGCGGCTATAGCGGCCCACCGTTATACAATGAGCAGTTCTTC. Translating gives CASGYSGPPLYNEQFF.

This clone was seen once. CDR3 DNA: TGTGCCATCATGGGGACAGCGAGCTCCTACAATGAGCAGTTCTTC. It translates to CAIMGTASSYNEQFF. The chain is built from TRBV10-3 and TRBJ2-1; 7 bases align to TRBD1. The germline CDR1 and CDR2 sequences are ENHRY and SYGVKD. Trimming at V came to 7 bases and at J to 0 bases, leaving 6 bases not matched to a gene. This CDR3 region has 15 residues.

J is TRBJ2-7 and V is TRBV11-2; 11 nucleotides line up with TRBD1. This CDR3 region has 14 residues. Trimming took 5 bases from V and 5 from J; bases not matched to a gene: 5. Germline CDR1 and CDR2: SGHAT and FQNNGV. The DNA of the CDR3 is TGTGCCAGCAGCGGGGGACAGGGGGGCCACGAGCAGTACTTC. It specifies CASSGGQGGHEQYF. The variable domain in full, completed from reference TRBV11-2 and TRBJ2-7, reads EAGVAQSPRYKIIEKRQSVAFWCNPISGHATLYWYQQILGQGPKLLIQFQNNGVVDDSQLPKDRFSAERLKGVDSTLKIQPAKLEDSAVYLCASSGGQGGHEQYFGPGTRLTVT.